This T cell receptor beta chain was captured by sequencing in a study of blood T cell repertoires in COVID-19 (dated by TCRdb to 2018 to 2021). In the study overall: Samples from collaborators originated in the United States, Italy and Spain and spanned both the acute and convalescent phases of COVID-19. Sample metadata almost always included a de-identified subject ID, COVID-19 status, age in years and sex. HLA class I and class II types, where available, came from metadata supplied by the sample provider rather than from assay-based typing. Samples were obtained from the ongoing ImmuneRACE study (first 160 participants) and from some 1,300 subjects provided by 6 global collaborators. The prospective study material was composed of cDNA or gDNA derived from T cells, B-cell-depleted T cells, or PBMCs. Deeply sampled blood TCRbeta repertoires from subjects exposed to, actively infected with, or recovered from COVID-19 were included in the dataset. The repertoires were released in a freely available public database intended as a resource for research on the immune response to SARS-CoV-2. On the study overall, not on this receptor specifically: How much clinical and demographic metadata was included differed by source and by participant, and the metadata was provided uncurated.

The CDR3 sequence holds 14 residues, the cysteine and phenylalanine included. Only the CDR3 DNA stays, 42 bases, in frame from base 1. The germline V gene specifies SQVTM as CDR1 and ANQGSEA as CDR2. Trimming at the junction amounts to 1 base on V and 4 bases on J, and the germline ends lie 12 bases apart. TCRbeta CDR3 regions were amplified from genomic DNA using the immunoSEQ Assay, a bias-controlled multiplex PCR. The authors' analysis ran thus. Within the assay, amplification of reference gene primers was used to estimate how many nucleated cells each sample contained. Sequence reads were collapsed and filtered to measure the absolute abundance of every unique TCRbeta CDR3 rearrangement. For each sample, productive Simpson clonality was calculated as the square root of Simpson's diversity index across productive rearrangements. The table was pulled from immuneACCESS by TCRdb, which kept in-frame rearrangements only. Such tables lose some clones; where checked, under half of the loss comes from unresolved V genes, and the rest has no known cause. V and J calls plus clone size are reproduced from that table; the DNA served to infer D and trimming. The sample yields about 180,000 clones; about 83% were counted once. The ten biggest clones cover over 7.5% of the sample.

Notes on this clone: Its antigen target is currently unknown. Per-base qualities were not stored, and no clone one base away is much larger.

Participants in the prospective study were aged about 18 to 100 years, lived in 24 United States geographic areas, and enrolled through a virtual design. Cohort assignment in the prospective study relied on participant-reported clinical history from a screening survey and a study questionnaire. For ImmuneRACE Cohort 3, a participant was defined as recovered based on two consecutive negative NP/OP PCR tests, clearance by a healthcare professional, or resolution of symptoms. Each participant in the prospective study had whole blood, serum and a nasopharyngeal or oropharyngeal swab collected by mobile phlebotomists. Over a 2-month period, participants in the prospective study had the option of providing additional blood draws and questionnaires. Prospective study blood samples were shipped either frozen or at room temperature before DNA extraction.

This clonotype was obtained from a woman in her thirties who had recovered from COVID-19. The chain is assembled from TRBV29-1 and TRBJ2-3, and the D gene may be TRBD1, 5 bases matching. Sample: PBMCs or T cells enriched from blood (not recorded which). The nucleotides are TGCAGCGTTGAAGGCAGACAGTGGCCAGATACGCAGTATTTT. Its protein reads: CSVEGRQWPDTQYF.